Shown below are 8 T cell receptor beta chains from a single sample sequenced in a study of chemoradiotherapy in HPV16-positive cancers. TCRdb's copy holds only in-frame clones and misses some; the assay was immunoSEQ multiplex PCR. The sample consists of roughly 25,000 clones, roughly 95% of them appearing once. This sample was obtained from a patient who underwent chemoradiotherapy. Receptors were obtained from a human donor with HPV-associated anogenital cancer.

V is TRBV20-1 and J is TRBJ1-1; 9 bases are shared with TRBD1. The V gene's germline CDR1 is DFQATT and CDR2 SNEGSKA (reference sequence). J was trimmed by 5 bases and V by 6 bases; bases with no gene match: 1. This CDR3 region has 11 residues. The CDR3 region has the DNA TGCAGTGCCGGACAGGGGACTGAAGCTTTCTTT. Protein product: CSAGQGTEAFF.

This sequence joins TRBV7-2 and TRBJ2-3; D might be TRBD2 (5 bases). The CDR3 runs to 16 residues. V shed 5 bases and J shed 0 bases, with 15 bases lying between them. Germline V gives CDR1 SGHTA, CDR2 FQGNSA. The CDR3, as DNA: TGTGCCAGCAGCCGACGGCGGGTTATTAGCACAGATACGCAGTATTTT. Protein product: CASSRRRVISTDTQYF.

The chain combines TRBV4-3 with TRBJ2-4; TRBD1 matches at 8 bases. CDR3 length equals 16 residues. The junction had 7 bases not matched to a gene; V was cut back by 3 bases and J by 3 bases. Germline V gene data show CDR1 as LGHNA and CDR2 as YSLEER. DNA of the CDR3: TGCGCCAGCAGCCACGAAATACAGGGGGTCAAAAACATTCAGTACTTC. Its protein product is CASSHEIQGVKNIQYF.

The CDR3: CASSQTMGNTIYF. The CDR3 nucleotides read TGTGCCAGCAGCCAGACCATGGGAAACACCATATATTTT. V is TRBV9 and J is TRBJ1-3; D not certain. Germline V gene sequence: CDR1 SGDLS, CDR2 YYNGEE. This CDR3 has 13 amino acids. V dropped 4 bases and J dropped 4 bases, with 9 bases sitting between them.

The J gene is TRBJ2-7, the V gene TRBV5-4; a possible D gene is TRBD2 (6 bases). The V gene's germline CDR1 is SGHNT and CDR2 YYREEE (reference sequence). The CDR3 is made up of 12 amino acids. V lost 0 bases and J lost 12, with 13 bases in between. The CDR3 nucleotides are TGTGCCAGCAGCTTGGAAGGGACTCTTGTGTACTTC. This codes for CASSLEGTLVYF.

This clone has more than one count but fewer than ten. The chain is built from TRBV28 and TRBJ2-2, with 7 bases fitting TRBD1. Trimming cost V 5 bases and J 4 bases; bases outside gene matches: 10. This CDR3 is 16 amino acids long. Germline V lookup: CDR1 MDHEN, CDR2 SYDVKM. This CDR3 reads CASSINRDSSTGELFF. CDR3 nucleotide sequence: TGTGCCAGCAGTATTAACCGGGACAGTTCCACCGGGGAGCTGTTTTTT. Drawing the rest from reference TRBV28 and TRBJ2-2, the complete variable domain is DVKVTQSSRYLVKRTGEKVFLECVQDMDHENMFWYRQDPGLGLRLIYFSYDVKMKEKGDIPEGYSVSREKKERFSLILESASTNQTSMYLCASSINRDSSTGELFFGEGSRLTVL.

The J gene is TRBJ1-2, the V gene TRBV5-4, with unresolved D. Trimming removed 4 bases at V and 8 bases at J, with 12 bases between. Germline V lookup: CDR1 SGHNT, CDR2 YYREEE (reference sequence). The CDR3 spans 12 residues. This CDR3 reads CASSPFGRGYTF. CDR3 sequence (DNA): TGTGCCAGCAGCCCCTTCGGCCGAGGCTACACCTTC.

This chain links TRBV28 with TRBJ2-1; 14 bases align to TRBD2. In germline, CDR1 is MDHEN, CDR2 SYDVKM. The CDR3 contains 21 residues. Trimming at V came to 6 bases and at J to 0 bases, leaving 16 bases not matched to a gene. The DNA of the CDR3 is TGTGCCAGCAGCTCCATGTGGGGACTAGCGGGAGCCCCGCGCTCCTACAATGAGCAGTTCTTC. The encoded protein is CASSSMWGLAGAPRSYNEQFF.